This entry is about one TCR beta chain. The sample originates from a study of blood T cell repertoires in COVID-19. Looking at the study overall: The study drew acute and convalescent COVID-19 samples from the United States, Italy and Spain.

Original data processing: Counts of nucleated cells, estimated from reference gene primer amplification, were obtained. The table came from immunoSEQ multiplex PCR; TCRdb's copy has only in-frame clones and leaves some out. Clonal size and the V and J genes are those of that table, whereas D and trimming came from the DNA. The profile covers 200,000 or so clones, with 85% to 90% appearing a single time and roughly 3% taken by the ten largest. This CDR3 contains 15 residues. The germline gives CDR1 ENHRY, CDR2 SYGVKD. V dropped 6 bases and J dropped 6; count of bases not matched to a gene: 5. This sequence joins TRBV10-3 and TRBJ2-1; 13 bases map to TRBD2. The material sequenced was peripheral blood. The receptor was derived from a man aged 25-45 years with COVID-19, enrolled during active disease. In DNA form, the CDR3 reads TGTGCCATCAGCCAGACTAGCGGGGGGCCCAATGAGCAGTTCTTC. The encoded protein is CAISQTSGGPNEQFF.